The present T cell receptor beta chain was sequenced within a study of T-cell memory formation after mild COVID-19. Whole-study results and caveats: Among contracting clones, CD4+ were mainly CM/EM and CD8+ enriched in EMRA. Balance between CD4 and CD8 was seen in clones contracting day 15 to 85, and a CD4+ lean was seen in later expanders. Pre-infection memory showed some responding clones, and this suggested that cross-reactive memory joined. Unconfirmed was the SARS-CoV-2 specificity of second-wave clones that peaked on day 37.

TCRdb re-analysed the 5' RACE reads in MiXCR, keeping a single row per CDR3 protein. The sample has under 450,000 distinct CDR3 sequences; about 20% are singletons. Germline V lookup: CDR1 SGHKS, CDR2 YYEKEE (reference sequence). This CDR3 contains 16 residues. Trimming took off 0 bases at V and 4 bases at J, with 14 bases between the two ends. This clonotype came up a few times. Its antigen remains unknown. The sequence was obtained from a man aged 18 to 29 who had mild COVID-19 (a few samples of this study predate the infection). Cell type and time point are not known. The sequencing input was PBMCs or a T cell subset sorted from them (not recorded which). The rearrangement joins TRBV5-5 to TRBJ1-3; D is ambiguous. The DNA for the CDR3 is TGTGCCAGCAGCTTGGCCGCGATGTCTGAGGGAAACACCATATATTTT. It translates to CASSLAAMSEGNTIYF.